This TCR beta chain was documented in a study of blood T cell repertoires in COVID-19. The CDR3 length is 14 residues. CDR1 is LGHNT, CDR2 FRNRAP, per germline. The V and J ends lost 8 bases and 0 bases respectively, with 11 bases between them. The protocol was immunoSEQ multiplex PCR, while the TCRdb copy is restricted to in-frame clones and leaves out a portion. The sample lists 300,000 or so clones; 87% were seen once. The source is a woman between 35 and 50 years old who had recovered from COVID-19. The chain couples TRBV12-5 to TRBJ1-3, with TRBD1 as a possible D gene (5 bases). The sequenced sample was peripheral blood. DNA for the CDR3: TGTGCTAGTAGCCTAGGGGTCTCTGGAAACACCATATATTTT. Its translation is CASSLGVSGNTIYF.